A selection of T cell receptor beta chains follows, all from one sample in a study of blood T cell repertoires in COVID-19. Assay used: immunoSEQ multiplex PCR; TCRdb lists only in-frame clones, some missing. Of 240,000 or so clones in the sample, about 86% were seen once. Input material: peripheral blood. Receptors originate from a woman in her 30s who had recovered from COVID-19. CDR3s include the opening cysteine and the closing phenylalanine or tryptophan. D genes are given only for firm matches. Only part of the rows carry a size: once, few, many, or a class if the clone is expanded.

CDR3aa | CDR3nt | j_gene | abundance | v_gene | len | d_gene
CASSVGGGNTIYF | TGCGCCAGCAGTGTAGGGGGTGGAAACACCATATATTTT | TRBJ1-3 | . | TRBV4-1 | 13 | .
CATSSPPRLADRITDTQYF | TGTGCCACCAGCAGCCCCCCTCGACTAGCGGATAGGATCACAGATACGCAGTATTTT | TRBJ2-3 | . | TRBV15 | 19 | TRBD2
CASSQDTLGDTYGYTF | TGCGCCAGCAGCCAAGATACCCTAGGGGACACCTATGGCTACACCTTC | TRBJ1-2 | . | TRBV4-1 | 16 | .
CASSALVSSYEQYF | TGTGCCAGCAGTGCGTTAGTCTCCTCCTACGAGCAGTACTTC | TRBJ2-7 | . | TRBV6-4 | 14 | .
CASTRGPLDTEAFF | TGCGCCAGCACCCGAGGTCCTTTGGACACTGAAGCTTTCTTT | TRBJ1-1 | few | TRBV10-1 | 14 | .
CASPWDRGGLGATDTQYF | TGTGCCAGCCCCTGGGACAGGGGAGGTCTCGGGGCCACAGATACGCAGTATTTT | TRBJ2-3 | . | TRBV18 | 18 | TRBD1
CARSQGGGLAVNTGELFF | TGCGCCCGCAGCCAGGGGGGGGGACTAGCGGTTAACACCGGGGAGCTGTTTTTT | TRBJ2-2 | . | TRBV4-3 | 18 | TRBD2
CASSSYAITGNSYEQYF | TGCGCCAGCAGCTCCTACGCCATAACAGGGAACTCCTACGAGCAGTACTTC | TRBJ2-7 | . | TRBV5-1 | 17 | .
CASSLVVDGGSYTEAFF | TGTGCCAGCAGCTTAGTAGTCGATGGGGGGTCCTACACTGAAGCTTTCTTT | TRBJ1-1 | once | TRBV7-6 | 17 | .
CASSPSGTLNTEAFF | TGTGCCAGCAGTCCTTCAGGGACTTTGAACACTGAAGCTTTCTTT | TRBJ1-1 | once | TRBV27 | 15 | .
CASSQASGQTYEQYF | TGCGCCAGCAGCCAAGCTAGCGGACAGACCTACGAGCAGTACTTC | TRBJ2-7 | . | TRBV4-1 | 15 | .
CAWRLPGAHTGQYF | TGTGCCTGGAGACTTCCAGGGGCCCATACGGGGCAGTACTTC | TRBJ2-7 | . | TRBV30 | 14 | .
CASGTEGYTDTQYF | TGTGCCAGCGGGACAGAGGGCTACACAGATACGCAGTATTTT | TRBJ2-3 | . | TRBV3-1/TRBV3-2 | 14 | TRBD1
CASSLASKNTGELFF | TGCGCCAGCAGCTTAGCGTCCAAGAACACCGGGGAGCTGTTTTTT | TRBJ2-2 | . | TRBV5-1 | 15 | .
CASSLSGGAPNSPLHF | TGTGCCAGCAGTTTATCCGGGGGGGCGCCGAATTCACCCCTCCACTTT | TRBJ1-6 | . | TRBV27 | 16 | .
CASRRSGGERETQYF | TGTGCCAGCCGACGGAGCGGGGGGGAGAGAGAGACCCAGTACTTC | TRBJ2-5 | . | TRBV6-5 | 15 | TRBD2
CASRSDIPSALERELFF | TGCGCCAGCAGGTCGGACATTCCCTCGGCCCTGGAGAGGGAGCTGTTTTTT | TRBJ2-2 | . | TRBV5-1 | 17 | .
CASSATNTEAFF | TGTGCCAGCAGCGCTACGAACACTGAAGCTTTCTTT | TRBJ1-1 | once | TRBV5-4 | 12 | .
CATVRDWVGNQPQHF | TGTGCCACCGTGAGGGATTGGGTGGGCAATCAGCCCCAGCATTTT | TRBJ1-5 | . | TRBV24-1 | 15 | .
CASRGQAFDTQYF | TGTGCCAGCAGGGGACAGGCTTTCGATACGCAGTATTTT | TRBJ2-3 | few | TRBV12-3/TRBV12-4 | 13 | TRBD1
CASSLKSDRLTEAFF | TGCGCCAGCAGCTTGAAAAGTGACAGACTCACTGAAGCTTTCTTT | TRBJ1-1 | . | TRBV5-1 | 15 | .
CASSGNTNTGELFF | TGTGCCAGCAGCGGCAACACGAACACCGGGGAGCTGTTTTTT | TRBJ2-2 | . | TRBV9 | 14 | .
CASSSPSGEQFF | TGTGCCAGCAGCTCCCCTAGCGGCGAGCAGTTCTTC | TRBJ2-1 | . | TRBV7-3 | 12 | TRBD2
CASSLALGTGGNEQFF | TGTGCCAGCAGCTTAGCCCTGGGGACAGGGGGCAATGAGCAGTTCTTC | TRBJ2-1 | once | TRBV7-9 | 16 | TRBD1
CASSGAGGLETQYF | TGTGCCAGCAGTGGCGCGGGGGGGCTAGAGACCCAGTACTTC | TRBJ2-5 | . | TRBV2 | 14 | TRBD2
CASSQTGWPSEQYF | TGTGCCAGCAGCCAAACAGGGTGGCCTAGCGAGCAGTACTTC | TRBJ2-7 | . | TRBV4-2 | 14 | .